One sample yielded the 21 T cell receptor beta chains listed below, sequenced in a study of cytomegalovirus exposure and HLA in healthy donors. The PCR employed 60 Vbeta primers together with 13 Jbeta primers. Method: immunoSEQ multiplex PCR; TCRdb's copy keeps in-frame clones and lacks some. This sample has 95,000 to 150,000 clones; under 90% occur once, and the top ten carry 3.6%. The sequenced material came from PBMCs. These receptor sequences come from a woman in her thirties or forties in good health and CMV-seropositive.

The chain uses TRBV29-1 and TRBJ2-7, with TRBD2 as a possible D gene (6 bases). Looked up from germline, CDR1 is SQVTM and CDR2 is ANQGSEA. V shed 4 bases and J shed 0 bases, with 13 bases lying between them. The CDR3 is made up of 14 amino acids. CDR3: CSVVGSGTSYEQYF. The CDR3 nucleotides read TGCAGCGTTGTGGGTAGCGGCACCTCCTACGAGCAGTACTTC.

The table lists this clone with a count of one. The CDR3: CASSLDGGRETQYF. CDR3 sequence (DNA): TGCGCCAGCAGCTTGGACGGGGGGAGAGAGACCCAGTACTTC. The chain combines TRBV5-1 with TRBJ2-5, with TRBD2 matching over 7 bases. The germline CDR1 and CDR2 sequences are SGHRS and YFSETQ. J lost 4 bases, V lost 0 bases, and 3 bases had no gene match. The CDR3 covers 14 residues.

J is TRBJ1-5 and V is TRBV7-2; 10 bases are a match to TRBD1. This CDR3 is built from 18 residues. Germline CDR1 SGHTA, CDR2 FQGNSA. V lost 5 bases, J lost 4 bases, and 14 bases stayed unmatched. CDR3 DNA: TGTGCCAGCAGCCCTACAACACGGGACAGGGGATCGAATCAGCCCCAGCATTTT. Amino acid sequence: CASSPTTRDRGSNQPQHF.

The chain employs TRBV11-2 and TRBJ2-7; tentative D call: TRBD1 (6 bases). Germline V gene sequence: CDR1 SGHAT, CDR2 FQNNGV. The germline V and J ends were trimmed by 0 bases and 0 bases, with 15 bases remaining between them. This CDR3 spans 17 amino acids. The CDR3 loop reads CASSLDSGASNSYEQYF. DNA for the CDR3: TGTGCCAGCAGCTTAGATTCAGGGGCCTCAAACTCCTACGAGCAGTACTTC. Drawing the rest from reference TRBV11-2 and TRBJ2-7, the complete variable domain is EAGVAQSPRYKIIEKRQSVAFWCNPISGHATLYWYQQILGQGPKLLIQFQNNGVVDDSQLPKDRFSAERLKGVDSTLKIQPAKLEDSAVYLCASSLDSGASNSYEQYFGPGTRLTVT.

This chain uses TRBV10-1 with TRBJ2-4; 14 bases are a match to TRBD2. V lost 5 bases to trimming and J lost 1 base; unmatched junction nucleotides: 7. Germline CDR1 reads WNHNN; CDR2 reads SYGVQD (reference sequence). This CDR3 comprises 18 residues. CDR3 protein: CASSSRTSGRLAKNIQYF. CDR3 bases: TGCGCCAGCAGTTCTAGGACTAGCGGGAGGTTGGCCAAAAACATTCAGTACTTC.

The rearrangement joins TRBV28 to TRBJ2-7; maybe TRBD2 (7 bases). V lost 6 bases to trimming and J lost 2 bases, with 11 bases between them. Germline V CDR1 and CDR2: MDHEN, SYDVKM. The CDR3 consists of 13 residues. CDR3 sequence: CASSGGPPYEQYF. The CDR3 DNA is TGTGCCAGCAGCGGGGGGCCCCCCTACGAGCAGTACTTC.

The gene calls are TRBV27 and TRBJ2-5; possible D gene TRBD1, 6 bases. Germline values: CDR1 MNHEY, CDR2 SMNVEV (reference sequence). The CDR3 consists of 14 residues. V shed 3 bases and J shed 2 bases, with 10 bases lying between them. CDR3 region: CASSLTGSQETQYF. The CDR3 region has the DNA TGTGCCAGCAGTTTGACAGGCTCTCAAGAGACCCAGTACTTC.

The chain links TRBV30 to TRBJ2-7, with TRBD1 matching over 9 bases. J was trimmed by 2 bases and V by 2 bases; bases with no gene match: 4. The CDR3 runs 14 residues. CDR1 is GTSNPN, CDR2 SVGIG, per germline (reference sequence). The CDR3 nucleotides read TGTGCCTGGAGTCAGGGACAGGGTCCCTACGAGCAGTACTTC. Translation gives CAWSQGQGPYEQYF.

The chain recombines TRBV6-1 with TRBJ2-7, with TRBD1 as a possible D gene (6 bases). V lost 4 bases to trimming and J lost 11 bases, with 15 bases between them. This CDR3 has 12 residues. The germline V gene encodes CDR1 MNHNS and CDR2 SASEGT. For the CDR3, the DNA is TGTGCCAGCAGTGGGACAGCCCTGATGGAGTACTTC. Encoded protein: CASSGTALMEYF.

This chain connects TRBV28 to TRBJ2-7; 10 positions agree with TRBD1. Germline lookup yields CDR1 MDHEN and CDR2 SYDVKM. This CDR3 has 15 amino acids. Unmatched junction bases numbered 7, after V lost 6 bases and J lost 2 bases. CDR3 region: CASRSGQGVPYEQYF. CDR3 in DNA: TGTGCCAGCAGGTCCGGACAGGGGGTTCCCTACGAGCAGTACTTC.

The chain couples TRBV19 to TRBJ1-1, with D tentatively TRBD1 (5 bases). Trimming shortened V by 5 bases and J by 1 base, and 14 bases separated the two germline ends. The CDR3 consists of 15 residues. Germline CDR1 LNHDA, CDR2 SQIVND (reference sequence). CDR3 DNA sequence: TGTGCCAGTAGTGCCCGAGGACACTCGAACACTGAAGCTTTCTTT. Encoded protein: CASSARGHSNTEAFF. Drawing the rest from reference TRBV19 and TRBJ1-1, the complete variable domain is DGGITQSPKYLFRKEGQNVTLSCEQNLNHDAMYWYRQDPGQGLRLIYYSQIVNDFQKGDIAEGYSVSREKKESFPLTVTSAQKNPTAFYLCASSARGHSNTEAFFGQGTRLTVV.

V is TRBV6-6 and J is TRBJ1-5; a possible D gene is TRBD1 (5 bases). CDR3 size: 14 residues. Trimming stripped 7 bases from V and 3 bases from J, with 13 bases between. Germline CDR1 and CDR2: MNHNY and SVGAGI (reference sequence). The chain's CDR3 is CASNRGTNNQPQHF. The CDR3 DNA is TGTGCCAGCAACCGGGGGACTAACAATCAGCCCCAGCATTTT.

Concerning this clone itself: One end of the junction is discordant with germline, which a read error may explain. The CDR3: CSSSNTDTQYF. In nucleotides, the CDR3 is TGTTCCAGCTCTAACACAGATACGCAGTATTTT. The rearrangement uses TRBV7-9 and TRBJ2-3; D unclear. Germline loops: CDR1 SEHNR, CDR2 FQNEAQ (reference sequence). The CDR3 spans 11 residues.

The CDR3 sequence: CASSTRGEGARTEAFF. The CDR3 coding sequence is TGTGCCAGTAGTACCCGCGGTGAGGGGGCGAGGACTGAAGCTTTCTTT. J is TRBJ1-1 and V is TRBV19; 7 nucleotides match TRBD1. The V gene's germline CDR1 is LNHDA and CDR2 SQIVND (reference sequence). The CDR3 spans 16 residues. After removal of 4 bases from V and 5 bases from J, the junction contained 13 bases not matched to a gene.

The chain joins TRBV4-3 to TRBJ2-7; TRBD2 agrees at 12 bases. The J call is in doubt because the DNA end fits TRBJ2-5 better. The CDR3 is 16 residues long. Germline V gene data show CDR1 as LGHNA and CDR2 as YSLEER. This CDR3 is CASSQRLAGDQETQYF. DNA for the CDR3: TGCGCCAGCAGCCAAAGACTAGCGGGGGACCAAGAGACCCAGTACTTC.

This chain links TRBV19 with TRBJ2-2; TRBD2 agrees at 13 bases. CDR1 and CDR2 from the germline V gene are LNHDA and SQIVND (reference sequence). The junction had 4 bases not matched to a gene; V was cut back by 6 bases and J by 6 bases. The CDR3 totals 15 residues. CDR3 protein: CASRAGTSGAGELFF. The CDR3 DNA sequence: TGTGCCAGTAGGGCCGGGACTAGCGGGGCCGGGGAGCTGTTTTTT.

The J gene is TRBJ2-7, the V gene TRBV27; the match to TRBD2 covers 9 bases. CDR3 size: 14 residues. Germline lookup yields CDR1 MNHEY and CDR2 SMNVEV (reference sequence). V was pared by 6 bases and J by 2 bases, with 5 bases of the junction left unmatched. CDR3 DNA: TGTGCCAGCAGACTCCTAGCGGGGCCCTACGAGCAGTACTTC. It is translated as CASRLLAGPYEQYF.

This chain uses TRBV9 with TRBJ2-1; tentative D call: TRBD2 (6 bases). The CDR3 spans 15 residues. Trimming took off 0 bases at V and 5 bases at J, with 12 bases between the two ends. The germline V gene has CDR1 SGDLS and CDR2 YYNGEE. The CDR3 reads CASSVVEGSHNEQFF. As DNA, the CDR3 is TGTGCCAGCAGCGTAGTGGAGGGAAGCCACAATGAGCAGTTCTTC.

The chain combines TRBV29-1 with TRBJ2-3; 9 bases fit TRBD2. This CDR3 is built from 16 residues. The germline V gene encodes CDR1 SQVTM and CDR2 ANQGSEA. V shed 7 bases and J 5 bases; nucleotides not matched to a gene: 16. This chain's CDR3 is CSAASREGPSRDTQYF. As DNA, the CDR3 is TGCAGCGCAGCCTCGCGGGAGGGCCCCAGTAGAGATACGCAGTATTTT.

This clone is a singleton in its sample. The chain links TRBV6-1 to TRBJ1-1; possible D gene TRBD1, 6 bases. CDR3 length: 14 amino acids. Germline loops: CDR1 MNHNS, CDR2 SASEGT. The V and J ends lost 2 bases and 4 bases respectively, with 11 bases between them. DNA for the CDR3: TGTGCCAGCAGTGAATCTGGCAGGGGCACTGAAGCTTTCTTT. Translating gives CASSESGRGTEAFF.

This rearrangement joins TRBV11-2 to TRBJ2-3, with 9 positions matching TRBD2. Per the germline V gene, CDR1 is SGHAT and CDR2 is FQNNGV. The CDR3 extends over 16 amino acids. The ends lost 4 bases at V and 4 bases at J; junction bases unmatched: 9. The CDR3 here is CASSSYRRTSADTQYF. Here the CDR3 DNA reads TGTGCCAGCAGCTCATACCGTAGGACTAGCGCAGATACGCAGTATTTT.